This T cell receptor beta chain was profiled in a study of blood T cell repertoires in COVID-19. Study-level information: From T cells, B-cell-depleted T cells, or PBMCs came the material, which was cDNA or gDNA.

The data were produced by immunoSEQ multiplex PCR, yet TCRdb's version contains in-frame clones alone and is incomplete. The data contain some 300,000 clones, roughly 90% of them singletons. The CDR3 has 17 amino acids. Trimming cost V 0 bases and J 1 base, with 15 bases left between them. Looked up from germline, CDR1 is LNHNV and CDR2 is YYDKDF (reference sequence). This sequence originates from a young man with active or convalescent COVID-19. The V and J genes are TRBV15 and TRBJ1-2; D is perhaps TRBD1 (5 bases). The sequenced sample was peripheral blood. The CDR3 spells CATSRDPWGSRNYGYTF. For the CDR3, the DNA is TGTGCCACCAGCAGAGATCCATGGGGCTCCCGTAACTATGGCTACACCTTC. Drawing the rest from reference TRBV15 and TRBJ1-2, the complete variable domain is DAMVIQNPRYQVTQFGKPVTLSCSQTLNHNVMYWYQQKSSQAPKLLFHYYDKDFNNEADTPDNFQSRRPNTSFCFLDIRSPGLGDTAMYLCATSRDPWGSRNYGYTFGSGTRLTVV.